This T cell receptor beta chain was identified in a study of CD8+CD57+ T cells in acquired aplastic anemia listed by TCRdb under 2018. Regarding the complete study: A mean of about 3.2 ug of DNA, ranging from about 0.17 to 30 ug, was extracted from sorted CD4+ and CD8+ cells. CD8+CD57+ expansion was defined as frequency above the mean frequency observed in healthy subjects. The investigation overall reported the following: Nearly 30 CD8+ CDR3 sequences were found in both patients and controls but appeared to be highly expressed in patients and within the immunodominant clones of the patients. Between patients and healthy controls, no significant difference in CD8+ Simpson's diversity was found (P=0.060).

Expansion of CD8+CD57+ cells had been shown by flow cytometry in the patients chosen for sequencing. Every patient had a diagnosis of severe acquired aplastic anemia based on International Study of Aplastic Anemia and Agranulocytosis and Camitta criteria. No therapy had been received by the patients at the time of blood sampling. In the study, sorted CD4+ and CD8+ blood T cells from patients with severe aplastic anemia and from healthy subjects underwent deep sequencing of TCR repertoires. Patients were enrolled in the USA under clinicaltrials.gov protocols 00001620, 01623167, 00001397, 00071045, 00081523 and 00961064. Ficoll-Paque density gradient centrifugation was used to isolate peripheral blood mononuclear cells. Before DNA was extracted, CD4+ and CD8+ T cells were sorted using either FACS or magnetic beads. Note on this clonotype: Its antigen specificity is not known. No per-base quality is available; no much larger clone lies one base away.

The CDR3 runs 15 residues from the cysteine to the phenylalanine. Here the CDR3 DNA is all that survives: 45 bases in frame from base 1. V is pruned by 3 bases and J by 6 bases, leaving 8 bases of the junction without a gene match. The germline V gene encodes CDR1 ENHRY and CDR2 SYGVKD. Genomic DNA was used as template for profiling of TCR beta VDJ combinations and CDR3 sequences. An Illumina HiSeq 2000 was the platform used for TCR repertoire sequencing. Regarding the original processing steps: Repertoires were assessed using TRBV/TRBJ rearrangement plots, CDR3 size and DJ length profiles, and Simpson's diversity index. The most abundant DNA sequence in the deep sequencing data was taken as the immunodominant clone. CDR3 amino acid sequences were screened for sharing across subjects and compared with published repertoires and the VDJdb database. Using fastp at Q25 and MiXCR, TCRdb reprocessed the public reads and kept productive beta chains. Rows matching on CDR3 protein sequence are summarized as one entry with the most common DNA and genes. The V and J calls reflect TCRdb's pipeline rather than the authors' work. This sample gives 150,000 to 200,000 distinct CDR3 sequences in total; about 50% of them show up just once. The ten most abundant clones make up over 10% of the sample.

The material sequenced was sorted CD4+, CD8+, or CD8+CD57+ T cells (not recorded which) from PBMCs. Here the chain combines TRBV10-3 and TRBJ2-3, with 8 middle bases fitting TRBD2. The TCR sequence derives from a human donor with aplastic anemia. The nucleotide sequence reads TGTGCCATCAGTGAACCCGGGAGGGGGGAGGATACGCAGTATTTT. The encoded protein is CAISEPGRGEDTQYF.